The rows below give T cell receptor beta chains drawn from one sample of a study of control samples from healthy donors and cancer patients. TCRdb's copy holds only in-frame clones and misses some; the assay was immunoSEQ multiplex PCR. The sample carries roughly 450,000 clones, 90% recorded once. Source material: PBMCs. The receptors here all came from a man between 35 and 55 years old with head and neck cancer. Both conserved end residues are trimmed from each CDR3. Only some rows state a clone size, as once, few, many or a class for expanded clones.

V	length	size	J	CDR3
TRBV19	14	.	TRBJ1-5	ATTRADRGLNQPQH
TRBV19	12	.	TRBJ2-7	ASSIGSQVNEQY
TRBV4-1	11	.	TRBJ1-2	ASSQRGNYGYT
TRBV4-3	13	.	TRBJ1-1	ASSQVIGRAVEAF
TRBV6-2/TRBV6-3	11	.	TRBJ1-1	ASSYGGTLEAF
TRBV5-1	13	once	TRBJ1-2	ASSLERGMNYGYT
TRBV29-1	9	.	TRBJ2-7	SVSRNEEQY
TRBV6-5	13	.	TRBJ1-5	ASRTPGQGYQPQH
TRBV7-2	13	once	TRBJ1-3	ASSLQSRMGNTIY
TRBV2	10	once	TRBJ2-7	ASSVGAYEQY
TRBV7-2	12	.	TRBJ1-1	ASSFPGTEMGAF
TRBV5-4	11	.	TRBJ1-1	ASSLAGNTEAF
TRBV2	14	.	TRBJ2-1	ASSEALTSGRVEQF
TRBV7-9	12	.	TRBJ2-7	ASSGTASSYEQY
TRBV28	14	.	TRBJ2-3	ASTPRGAPESDTQY
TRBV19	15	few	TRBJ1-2	ASSISGRGAFGYGYT
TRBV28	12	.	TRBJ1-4	ASRIQGFSEKLF
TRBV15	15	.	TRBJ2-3	ATSRDTGGPARDTQY